A single sample is the source of the 5 T cell receptor beta chains below, sequenced in a study of cytomegalovirus exposure and HLA in healthy donors. The PCR ran on 60 Vbeta and 13 Jbeta primers. Using immunoSEQ multiplex PCR, the repertoire was profiled, and TCRdb retains in-frame clones only, with some absent. The table includes roughly 170,000 clones, roughly 80% detected once. The specimen sequenced was PBMCs. The receptors originated from a woman in her late teens or twenties in good health and CMV-seronegative.

The V and J genes are TRBV29-1 and TRBJ2-7; the match to TRBD1 covers 7 bases. Germline values: CDR1 SQVTM, CDR2 ANQGSEA. Losses at the gene ends were 3 bases for V and 4 bases for J; bases not matched to a gene: 9. There are 14 residues in the CDR3. CDR3: CSVEWKGARYEQYF. The CDR3 coding sequence is TGCAGCGTTGAGTGGAAGGGGGCGCGATACGAGCAGTACTTC.

J is TRBJ1-1 and V is TRBV12-5; D is ambiguous. Germline CDR1 LGHNT, CDR2 FRNRAP. The length of the CDR3 is 20 residues. V lost 5 bases and J 4 bases, leaving 32 bases between the germline ends. DNA of the CDR3: TGTGCTAGTGGTAAATTACCCAAAGAGAAAGGCAGGCTTTCGACCACTGAAGCTTTCTTT. It encodes CASGKLPKEKGRLSTTEAFF. The whole variable domain, filled in from reference TRBV12-5 and TRBJ1-1, reads DARVTQTPRHKVTEMGQEVTMRCQPILGHNTVFWYRQTMMQGLELLAYFRNRAPLDDSGMPKDRFSAEMPDATLATLKIQPSEPRDSAVYFCASGKLPKEKGRLSTTEAFFGQGTRLTVV.

The chain carries TRBV4-3 and TRBJ2-7; TRBD1 agrees at 8 bases. The trim removed 3 bases at V and 4 bases at J, leaving 5 bases unmatched. Germline CDR1 is LGHNA and CDR2 is YSLEER. This CDR3 has 14 residues. The CDR3 coding sequence is TGCGCCAGCAGCCACGGACAGGGAAATTACGAGCAGTACTTC. It yields the protein CASSHGQGNYEQYF.

This rearrangement joins TRBV4-3 to TRBJ2-5; tentatively, D is TRBD1 (5 bases). V was shortened by 0 bases and J by 6 bases, with 17 bases between the two germline ends. Per germline, CDR1 LGHNA and CDR2 YSLEER. This CDR3 spans 16 amino acids. The CDR3 DNA reads as TGCGCCAGCAGCCAAGAAGCCCAGGGTGGTATGAAGACCCAGTACTTC. Its protein product is CASSQEAQGGMKTQYF.

This clone was observed a single time. The rearrangement uses TRBV5-4 and TRBJ1-2; a possible D gene is TRBD1 (6 bases). CDR3 length: 16 residues. V was pared by 3 bases and J by 6 bases, with 21 bases between. The germline V gene encodes CDR1 SGHNT and CDR2 YYREEE (reference sequence). CDR3 region: CASSSGGAGTYDGYTF. Written as DNA, the CDR3 is TGTGCCAGCAGCTCTGGGGGGGCCGGGACCTACGATGGCTACACCTTC.